Below, 13 T cell receptor beta chains from the same sample are listed, as sequenced in a study of blood T cell repertoires in COVID-19. Produced via immunoSEQ multiplex PCR; TCRdb's table is partial and in-frame only. The sample has 200,000 or so clones, 70% to 85% seen once. The sample taken for sequencing was peripheral blood. Every receptor here comes from a woman under 40 with acute or convalescent COVID-19.

The chain carries TRBV4-1 and TRBJ1-5; TRBD1 is a possible D gene (6 bases). Trimming removed 4 bases at V and 6 bases at J, with 10 bases between. Per the germline V gene, CDR1 is MGHRA and CDR2 is YSYEKL. The CDR3 extends over 13 amino acids. CDR3 DNA sequence: TGCGCCAGCAGCCTACAGGGAACTCAGCCCCAGCATTTT. The encoded protein is CASSLQGTQPQHF.

This clone was recorded a few times. This rearrangement joins TRBV2 to TRBJ2-7, with TRBD1 identical over 10 bases. Per germline, CDR1 SNHLY and CDR2 FYNNEI. V lost 6 bases to trimming and J lost 6 bases; unmatched junction nucleotides: 8. This CDR3 comprises 14 residues. As DNA, the CDR3 is TGTGCCAGCAGCCCGGCGGGGACAGGGGTCGAGCAGTACTTC. Translation: CASSPAGTGVEQYF.

This chain links TRBV15 with TRBJ2-5, with 8 bases that match TRBD1. After removal of 4 bases from V and 2 bases from J, the junction contained 6 bases not matched to a gene. The CDR3 totals 15 residues. Per germline, CDR1 LNHNV and CDR2 YYDKDF (reference sequence). The CDR3, as DNA: TGTGCCACCAGCACGTGGGACAGGTCACAAGAGACCCAGTACTTC. This encodes CATSTWDRSQETQYF.

J is TRBJ2-7 and V is TRBV27; 10 bases align to TRBD2. V lost 7 bases, J lost 9 bases, and 12 bases stayed unmatched. The length of the CDR3 is 14 residues. Per the germline V gene, CDR1 is MNHEY and CDR2 is SMNVEV (reference sequence). CDR3 in DNA: TGTGCCAGCATGCGTACTAGCGGGGAGCCGGGGCAGTACTTC. Residues: CASMRTSGEPGQYF.

This sequence joins TRBV28 and TRBJ2-3; TRBD2 might be the D (6 bases). V dropped 5 bases and J dropped 2 bases, with 11 bases sitting between them. CDR1 MDHEN and CDR2 SYDVKM come from the germline V gene. The CDR3 extends over 14 amino acids. CDR3 nucleotide sequence: TGTGCCAGCAGTCGGAGGACTACCACAGATACGCAGTATTTT. Translated: CASSRRTTTDTQYF.

The V and J genes are TRBV11-3 and TRBJ2-1, with 10 bases aligning to TRBD2. J was trimmed by 7 bases and V by 5 bases; bases with no gene match: 5. CDR3 length: 14 amino acids. Germline loops: CDR1 SGHNT, CDR2 YENEEA. CDR3 amino acids: CASSPLAGGNEQFF. DNA of the CDR3: TGTGCCAGCAGCCCTTTAGCGGGAGGAAATGAGCAGTTCTTC. The variable domain in full, with the rest retrieved from reference TRBV11-3 and TRBJ2-1, is EAGVVQSPRYKIIEKKQPVAFWCNPISGHNTLYWYLQNLGQGPELLIRYENEEAVDDSQLPKDRFSAERLKGVDSTLKIQPAELGDSAVYLCASSPLAGGNEQFFGPGTRLTVL.

This sequence joins TRBV6-2 or TRBV6-3 and TRBJ2-3; D remains ambiguous. Trimming left V 6 bases short and J 4 bases short, with 17 bases between. Germline CDR1 reads MNHEY; CDR2 reads SVGEGT. The CDR3 has 15 amino acids. CDR3 DNA: TGTGCCAGCAGCTCCACGTGGAGAGGCCCAGATACGCAGTATTTT. Its protein product is CASSSTWRGPDTQYF.

Note on this clone: Additional DNA sequences in this sample encode the identical CDR3. The chain has TRBV27 and TRBJ2-3; D is ambiguous. V dropped 4 bases and J dropped 2 bases, with 4 bases sitting between them. This CDR3 has 12 residues. Per germline, CDR1 MNHEY and CDR2 SMNVEV (reference sequence). The CDR3 is CASSSYTDTQYF. The CDR3 DNA sequence: TGTGCCAGCAGTTCGTACACAGATACGCAGTATTTT.

The rearrangement links TRBV28 to TRBJ2-1; 7 nucleotides align to TRBD1. CDR3 length: 15 residues. Germline-derived CDR1 and CDR2 are MDHEN and SYDVKM. Trimming removed 4 bases from V and 10 bases from J; junction bases left unmatched: 13. As DNA, the CDR3 is TGTGCCAGCAGTTCCCAAACAGGGGATTTGAGGGAGCAGTTCTTC. Translating it yields CASSSQTGDLREQFF.

The chain is built from TRBV15 and TRBJ1-4; 9 positions match TRBD1. This CDR3 has 15 residues. CDR1 is LNHNV and CDR2 is YYDKDF in the germline V gene (reference sequence). With 1 base clipped from V and 5 bases from J, the junction kept 2 bases outside the gene matches. As DNA, the CDR3 is TGTGCCACCAGCAGAGCTGGGACAGGGAATGAAAAACTGTTTTTT. Encoded protein: CATSRAGTGNEKLFF.

The chain combines TRBV13 with TRBJ2-7; 8 nucleotides agree with TRBD2. This CDR3 has 14 amino acids. Germline CDR1 is PRHDT and CDR2 is FYEKMQ (reference sequence). Trimming cost V 5 bases and J 2 bases; bases outside gene matches: 5. The CDR3 spells CASSPGGVAYEQYF. CDR3 bases: TGTGCCAGCAGCCCCGGGGGGGTGGCCTACGAGCAGTACTTC. Filled out from reference TRBV13 and TRBJ2-7, the complete variable domain reads AAGVIQSPRHLIKEKRETATLKCYPIPRHDTVYWYQQGPGQDPQFLISFYEKMQSDKGSIPDRFSAQQFSDYHSELNMSSLELGDSALYFCASSPGGVAYEQYFGPGTRLTVT.

V gene TRBV29-1 combines with J gene TRBJ1-3, with D possibly being TRBD1 (6 bases). CDR1 is SQVTM and CDR2 is ANQGSEA in the germline V gene. The V end lost 3 bases, the J end lost 0 bases, and 12 bases lay between the germline ends. This CDR3 spans 15 amino acids. CDR3 DNA sequence: TGCAGCGTTGAGGGGGCCCTCTCCTCTGGAAACACCATATATTTT. Translated, it gives CSVEGALSSGNTIYF.

The V call is TRBV29-1, the J call TRBJ2-1; the match to TRBD2 covers 7 bases. There are 16 residues in the CDR3. The V segment lost 2 bases and the J segment 4 bases; nucleotides outside the gene matches: 11. CDR1 is SQVTM and CDR2 is ANQGSEA in the germline V gene. The CDR3 DNA sequence: TGCAGCGTTGAACGGCTAGCGGCCACCTCTTACAATGAGCAGTTCTTC. It encodes CSVERLAATSYNEQFF.